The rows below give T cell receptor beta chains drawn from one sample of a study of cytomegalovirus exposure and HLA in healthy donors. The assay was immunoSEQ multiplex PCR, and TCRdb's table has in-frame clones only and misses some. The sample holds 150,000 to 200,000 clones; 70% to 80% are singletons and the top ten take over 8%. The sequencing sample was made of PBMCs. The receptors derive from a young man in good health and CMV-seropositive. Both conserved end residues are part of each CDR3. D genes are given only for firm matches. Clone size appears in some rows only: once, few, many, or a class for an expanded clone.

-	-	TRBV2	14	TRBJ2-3	TGTGCCAGCAGTCCACAGAGCCGCACAGATACGCAGTATTTT	CASSPQSRTDTQYF
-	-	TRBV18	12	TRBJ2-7	TGTGCCAGCTCCCGGACAGACTACGAGCAGTACTTC	CASSRTDYEQYF
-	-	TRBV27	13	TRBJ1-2	TGTGCCAGCAGTTTAAGGACTGGGTATGGCTACACCTTC	CASSLRTGYGYTF
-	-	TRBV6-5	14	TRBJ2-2	TGTGCCAGCAGTCAAGGGACTTACACCGGGGAGCTGTTTTTT	CASSQGTYTGELFF
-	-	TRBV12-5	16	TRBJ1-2	TGTGCTAGTGCCACCCTGGGGCAGAGAGCTAACTATGGCTACACCTTC	CASATLGQRANYGYTF
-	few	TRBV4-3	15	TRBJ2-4	TGCGCCAGCAGCCCTCGTGTACTAGCCAAAAACATTCAGTACTTC	CASSPRVLAKNIQYF
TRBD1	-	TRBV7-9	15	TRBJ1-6	TGTGCCAGCAGCTTAGGTGGACAGGGAAATTCACCCCTCCACTTT	CASSLGGQGNSPLHF
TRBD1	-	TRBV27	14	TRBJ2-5	TGTGCCAGCAGGGAGGGACAGGTCAGAGAGACCCAGTACTTC	CASREGQVRETQYF
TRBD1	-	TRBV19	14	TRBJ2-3	TGTGCCAGTAGTATGGGGACAGCTACAGATACGCAGTATTTT	CASSMGTATDTQYF
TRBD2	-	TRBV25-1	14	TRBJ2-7	TGTGCCAGCAGTCCTAGCGGGCCCTCCTACGAGCAGTACTTC	CASSPSGPSYEQYF
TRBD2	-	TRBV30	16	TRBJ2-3	TGTGCCTGGAGTGTAGGACTAGCGGGTAGCACAGATACGCAGTATTTT	CAWSVGLAGSTDTQYF
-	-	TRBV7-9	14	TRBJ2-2	TGTGGTTCCGGGTCCGCCGGATTCACCGGGGAGCTGTTTTTT	CGSGSAGFTGELFF
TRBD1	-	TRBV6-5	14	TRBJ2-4	TGTGCCAGCAGTTACTCGACGTCAGGGGGCATTCAGTACTTC	CASSYSTSGGIQYF
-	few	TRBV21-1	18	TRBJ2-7	TGTGCCAGCAGCAAAGATAGGTCCTTTTTATATGCGGCCTACGAGCAGTACTTC	CASSKDRSFLYAAYEQYF
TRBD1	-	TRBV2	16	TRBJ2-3	TGTGCCAGCAGTGAAAGCACAGGGGGAAGGTCAGATACGCAGTATTTT	CASSESTGGRSDTQYF
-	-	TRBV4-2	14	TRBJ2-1	TGTGCCAGCAGCCAAGTGGGGGCTGATATTGAGCAGTTCTTC	CASSQVGADIEQFF
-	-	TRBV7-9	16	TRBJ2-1	TGTGCCAGCAGCTCCTTTCAGGGGAGCTCCTACAATGAGCAGTTCTTC	CASSSFQGSSYNEQFF
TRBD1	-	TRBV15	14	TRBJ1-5	TGTGCCACCAGCAGGGACAGGGAAAATCAGCCCCAGCATTTT	CATSRDRENQPQHF
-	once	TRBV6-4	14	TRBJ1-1	TGTGCCAGCAGTGACTCGGCTAAAGGAGCTGAAGCTTTCTTT	CASSDSAKGAEAFF
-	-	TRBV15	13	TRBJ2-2	TGTGCCACCACGTCTGCGAACACCGGGGAGCTGTTTTTT	CATTSANTGELFF
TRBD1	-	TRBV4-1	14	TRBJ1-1	TGCGCCAGCAGCCCTCAGGGGGGGAACACTGAAGCTTTCTTT	CASSPQGGNTEAFF
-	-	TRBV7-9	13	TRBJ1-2	TGTGCCATCGGTGGTAGGCAGGGCGAGGGCTACACCTTC	CAIGGRQGEGYTF
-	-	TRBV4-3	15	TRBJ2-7	TGCGCCAGCAGCCAAGATCGCGAGGGCATCTACGAGCAGTACTTC	CASSQDREGIYEQYF
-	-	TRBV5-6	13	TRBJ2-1	TGTGCCAGCAGCTTGGGACTTTACAATGAGCAGTTCTTC	CASSLGLYNEQFF
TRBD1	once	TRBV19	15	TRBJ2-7	TGTGCCAGTAGTATCCGGCGACAGGGAAGCTACGAGCAGTACTTC	CASSIRRQGSYEQYF
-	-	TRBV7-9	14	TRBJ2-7	TGTGCCAGCAGCCCGACGGACAGAACCTACGAGCAGTACTTC	CASSPTDRTYEQYF
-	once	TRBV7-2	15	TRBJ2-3	TGTGCCAGCAGCTTAGACTGGGGGGGCACAGATACGCAGTATTTT	CASSLDWGGTDTQYF
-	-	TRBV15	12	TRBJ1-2	TGTGCCACCAGCAGAGACTCCTATGGCTACACCTTC	CATSRDSYGYTF
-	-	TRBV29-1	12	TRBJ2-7	TGCAGCGTTGAAGACCTCTTCGGCGAGCAGTACTTC	CSVEDLFGEQYF
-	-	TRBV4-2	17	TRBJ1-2	TGTGCCAGCAGCCAAGATATACGGGACACCGGCTTCTATGGCTACACCTTC	CASSQDIRDTGFYGYTF
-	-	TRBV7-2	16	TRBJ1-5	TGTGCCAGCAGTTCCGGTCCCCCCTTTGGCAATCAGCCCCAGCATTTT	CASSSGPPFGNQPQHF